This T cell receptor beta chain is drawn from a study of blood T cell repertoires in COVID-19. Turning to the study itself: From T cells, B-cell-depleted T cells, or PBMCs came the material, which was cDNA or gDNA.

Clones were read by immunoSEQ multiplex PCR, and TCRdb kept only the in-frame ones, dropping some. The sample consists of more than 65,000 clones, about 90% of them appearing once. V shed 1 base, J shed 7 bases, and the junction held 17 bases outside the gene matches. Germline V gene sequence: CDR1 SGHAT, CDR2 FQNNGV. This CDR3 is 18 amino acids long. Sequenced sample: peripheral blood. The receptor comes from a human donor in a cohort sampled during active COVID-19. This chain connects TRBV11-2 to TRBJ1-2, with 8 nucleotides matching TRBD1. Here the CDR3 reads CASSLGRGQGAELSGYTF. In nucleotides, the CDR3 is TGTGCCAGCAGCTTAGGTCGGGGTCAGGGGGCCGAGTTGAGTGGCTACACCTTC.